This T cell receptor beta chain was documented in a study of blood T cell repertoires in COVID-19. About the study: Samples of COVID-19 (acute and convalescent) were obtained from the United States, Italy and Spain. The analysed material was cDNA or gDNA that came from T cells, B-cell-depleted T cells, or PBMCs.

This clone was seen a handful of times. Source study methods: Quantification of nucleated cells was approximated via reference gene primer amplification. The repertoire was sequenced with immunoSEQ multiplex PCR; TCRdb's copy has only in-frame clones and lacks some. That table gives V, J and clone size, and the DNA gave D and trimming. The profile shows about 170,000 clones, 85% to 90% of them singletons. V lost 5 bases and J lost 3, with 13 bases in between. This CDR3 is 13 amino acids long. The germline V gene has CDR1 DFQATT and CDR2 SNEGSKA (reference sequence). The chain has TRBV20-1 and TRBJ1-2, with D unresolved. The sequence derives from a man in his fifties or sixties who had recovered from COVID-19. Sequences were obtained from peripheral blood. CDR3 sequence reads: CSARVAIYYGYTF. The CDR3 nucleotides read TGCAGTGCTCGTGTAGCTATCTACTATGGCTACACCTTC.